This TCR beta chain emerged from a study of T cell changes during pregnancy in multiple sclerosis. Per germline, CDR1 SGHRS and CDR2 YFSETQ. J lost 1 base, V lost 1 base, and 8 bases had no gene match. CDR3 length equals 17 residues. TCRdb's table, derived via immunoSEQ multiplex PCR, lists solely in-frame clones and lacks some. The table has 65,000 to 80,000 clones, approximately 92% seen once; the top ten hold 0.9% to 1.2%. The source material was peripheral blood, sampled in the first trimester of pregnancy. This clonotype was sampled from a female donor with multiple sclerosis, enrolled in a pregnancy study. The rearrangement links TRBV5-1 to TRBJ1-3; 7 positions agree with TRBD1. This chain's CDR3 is CASSLSDREDSGNTIYF. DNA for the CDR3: TGCGCCAGCAGCTTGAGCGACAGGGAAGATTCTGGAAACACCATATATTTT. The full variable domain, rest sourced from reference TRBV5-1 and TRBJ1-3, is KAGVTQTPRYLIKTRGQQVTLSCSPISGHRSVSWYQQTPGQGLQFLFEYFSETQRNKGNFPGRFSGRQFSNSRSEMNVSTLELGDSALYLCASSLSDREDSGNTIYFGEGSWLTVV.